The 30 T cell receptor beta chains presented below share a single source sample, sequenced in a study of response to subunit inactivated influenza vaccine. Using its own MiXCR run on the RT-PCR reads, TCRdb lists one record per CDR3 protein. The table includes 800,000 or so distinct CDR3 sequences, 21% detected once. Material: PBMCs from blood, obtained 5 days after vaccination. The receptors shown here come from a man in his fifties who received an inactivated influenza vaccine.

Details on this clonotype: The junction departs from germline at one end; a sequencing error may be responsible. This chain connects TRBV7-2 to TRBJ2-7, with D unresolved. The germline gives CDR1 SGHTA, CDR2 FQGNSA. The CDR3 extends over 15 amino acids. The CDR3, as DNA: TGTGCCAGCAGCCCTCAGAGTTCTCCCTCCAACGAGCAGTACTTC. Translating it yields CASSPQSSPSNEQYF.

This clonotype was seen a few times. This rearrangement joins TRBV5-1 to TRBJ2-5; a possible D gene is TRBD2 (7 bases). Germline CDR1 SGHRS, CDR2 YFSETQ. Trimming removed 4 bases from V and 5 bases from J, with 18 bases in between. The CDR3 has 15 amino acids. The CDR3 region has the DNA TGCGCCAGCAGCACCCTGAGGGGGGGCGCTGAGACCCAGTACTTC. Protein sequence: CASSTLRGGAETQYF.

The chain carries TRBV20-1 and TRBJ1-6, with D possibly being TRBD1 (5 bases). Looked up from germline, CDR1 is DFQATT and CDR2 is SNEGSKA (reference sequence). With 0 bases removed from V and 0 bases from J, the gap between germline ends came to 9 bases. This CDR3 spans 16 amino acids. The CDR3 spells CSAREEGSSYNSPLHF. The CDR3 region has the DNA TGCAGTGCTAGAGAAGAGGGGAGCTCCTATAATTCACCCCTCCACTTT.

V is TRBV5-1 and J is TRBJ2-6, with TRBD1 matching over 12 bases. Looked up from germline, CDR1 is SGHRS and CDR2 is YFSETQ. This CDR3 is built from 19 residues. V shed 3 bases, J shed 3 bases, and the junction held 10 bases outside the gene matches. CDR3 protein: CASSSNSGTGGLGANVLTF. For the CDR3, the DNA is TGCGCCAGCAGCTCCAACTCCGGGACAGGGGGCCTTGGGGCCAACGTCCTGACTTTC. Drawing the rest from reference TRBV5-1 and TRBJ2-6, the complete variable domain is KAGVTQTPRYLIKTRGQQVTLSCSPISGHRSVSWYQQTPGQGLQFLFEYFSETQRNKGNFPGRFSGRQFSNSRSEMNVSTLELGDSALYLCASSSNSGTGGLGANVLTFGAGSRLTVL.

The genes are TRBV28 and TRBJ2-1; no definite D call. Per the germline V gene, CDR1 is MDHEN and CDR2 is SYDVKM. Trimming cost V 2 bases and J 2 bases, with 13 bases left between them. The CDR3 runs to 16 residues. The CDR3 DNA reads TGTGCCAGCAGTTTACGGCTTAGGGTACCCTACAATGAGCAGTTCTTC. This encodes CASSLRLRVPYNEQFF.

The rearrangement joins TRBV5-6 to TRBJ2-3; TRBD2 matches at 8 bases. This CDR3 is built from 15 residues. V lost 4 bases and J lost 4; bases outside the gene matches: 8. CDR1 and CDR2 from the germline V gene are SGHDT and YYEEEE. In DNA form, the CDR3 reads TGTGCCAGCAGCGAAACCGGGAGGGGGGCAGATACGCAGTATTTT. Translated, it gives CASSETGRGADTQYF.

This clonotype was seen a few times. One end of the junction does not line up with germline, which may come from a read error. The rearrangement uses TRBV7-7 and TRBJ2-5; 13 nucleotides align to TRBD2. CDR3 size: 16 residues. Germline V gives CDR1 SSHAT, CDR2 FNYEAQ (reference sequence). The CDR3 nucleotides are TGTGCTAGCAGCCGGGGACTAGCGGGGTTCCAAGAGACCCAGTACTTC. Protein sequence: CASSRGLAGFQETQYF.

This chain links TRBV4-3 with TRBJ1-6, with D hard to call. Trimming stripped 2 bases from V and 7 bases from J, with 12 bases between. Per the germline V gene, CDR1 is LGHNA and CDR2 is YSLEER. The CDR3 has 15 amino acids. The CDR3 nucleotides read TGCGCCAGCAGCCAATCTCAGGCTACCAATTCACCCCTCCACTTT. Translated, it gives CASSQSQATNSPLHF.

The V call is TRBV6-5, the J call TRBJ1-1, with D unclear. Trimming left V 2 bases short and J 0 bases short, with 10 bases between. The CDR3 totals 15 residues. Germline CDR1 and CDR2: MNHEY and SVGAGI. The CDR3 bases are TGTGCCAGCAGTTACCATAAACGCATGAACACTGAAGCTTTCTTT. Its protein is CASSYHKRMNTEAFF.

This clonotype was counted only a few times. This rearrangement joins TRBV18 to TRBJ1-4, with 7 bases identical to TRBD1. The CDR3 length is 16 residues. CDR1 and CDR2 (germline): KGHSH, LQKENI. V lost 6 bases and J lost 7; bases outside the gene matches: 14. This CDR3 reads CASSHSSGGLFEKLFF. The CDR3 DNA follows: TGTGCCAGCTCTCACTCGTCAGGGGGACTGTTTGAAAAACTGTTTTTT.

V usage is TRBV5-5 and J usage is TRBJ1-6, with D uncertain. The germline CDR1 and CDR2 sequences are SGHKS and YYEKEE (reference sequence). Trimming removed 0 bases from V and 7 bases from J, with 8 bases in between. This CDR3 is built from 14 residues. The CDR3 nucleotides are TGTGCCAGCAGCTTGGTCTCCGCCAATTCACCCCTCCACTTT. Its protein is CASSLVSANSPLHF.

The rearrangement links TRBV20-1 to TRBJ2-5; 7 bases match TRBD2. Germline trimming cut 7 bases from V and 0 bases from J; bases unmatched to any gene: 14. Germline CDR1 reads DFQATT; CDR2 reads SNEGSKA (reference sequence). The CDR3 sequence is 16 residues long. CDR3: CSVRAGASGYQETQYF. The CDR3 region has the DNA TGCAGTGTCAGAGCCGGCGCTAGCGGTTACCAAGAGACCCAGTACTTC.

The chain joins TRBV30 to TRBJ2-1, with D hard to call. In germline, CDR1 is GTSNPN, CDR2 SVGIG (reference sequence). The germline V and J ends were trimmed by 1 base and 9 bases, with 19 bases remaining between them. The CDR3 runs 15 residues. Here the CDR3 reads CAWSADPRRVSEQFF. CDR3 nucleotides: TGTGCCTGGAGTGCCGACCCGCGAAGGGTAAGTGAGCAGTTCTTC.

V gene TRBV15 combines with J gene TRBJ2-3; no clear D gene. There are 15 residues in the CDR3. The V gene's germline CDR1 is LNHNV and CDR2 YYDKDF (reference sequence). V shed 6 bases and J shed 3 bases, with 16 bases lying between them. DNA of the CDR3: TGTGCCACCAGTAGCCAGGTCCAGAGGACAGATACGCAGTATTTT. Translated: CATSSQVQRTDTQYF.

The chain couples TRBV5-1 to TRBJ2-4, with D possibly matching TRBD1 (7 bases). Germline lookup yields CDR1 SGHRS and CDR2 YFSETQ. CDR3 length equals 17 residues. Trimming cost V 4 bases and J 2 bases, with 19 bases left between them. CDR3 sequence reads: CASSPLDRRGTKNIQYF. The CDR3 DNA sequence: TGCGCCAGCAGCCCATTGGACAGGAGGGGGACCAAAAACATTCAGTACTTC.

The chain couples TRBV5-1 to TRBJ2-5; D not certain. CDR1 and CDR2 (germline): SGHRS, YFSETQ. The CDR3 spans 13 residues. V lost 0 bases and J lost 5, with 8 bases in between. The CDR3 region is CASSLVNGETQYF. CDR3 coding DNA: TGCGCCAGCAGCTTGGTTAATGGGGAGACCCAGTACTTC.

Written as DNA, the CDR3 is TGTGCCAGCAGCTTTGGGACAGGGACGTGGGAGACCCAGTACTTC. Protein: CASSFGTGTWETQYF. The genes are TRBV7-2 and TRBJ2-5; 9 nucleotides match TRBD1. This CDR3 has 15 residues. Trimming at V came to 3 bases and at J to 5 bases, leaving 7 bases not matched to a gene. The germline CDR1 and CDR2 sequences are SGHTA and FQGNSA.

The gene calls are TRBV5-4 and TRBJ2-7, with D perhaps matching TRBD1 (6 bases). Trimming removed 0 bases from V and 6 bases from J, with 13 bases in between. In germline, CDR1 is SGHNT, CDR2 YYREEE (reference sequence). This CDR3 contains 14 residues. This CDR3 reads CASSLVPGETEQYF. The CDR3 DNA sequence: TGTGCCAGCAGCTTGGTGCCAGGGGAAACCGAGCAGTACTTC.

This clonotype has only a few counts. V is TRBV10-3 and J is TRBJ2-7, with D perhaps TRBD1 (6 bases). Per germline, CDR1 ENHRY and CDR2 SYGVKD. Trimming stripped 7 bases from V and 0 bases from J, with 10 bases between. The CDR3 consists of 13 residues. This CDR3 is CAIKDSSSYEQYF. CDR3 DNA: TGTGCCATCAAGGACAGCAGCTCCTACGAGCAGTACTTC.

The rearrangement joins TRBV4-3 to TRBJ2-1; 9 bases fit TRBD2. This CDR3 is 15 amino acids long. V lost 1 base, J lost 5 bases, and 3 bases stayed unmatched. Per the germline V gene, CDR1 is LGHNA and CDR2 is YSLEER. This CDR3 is CASSQGSGRNNEQFF. The CDR3 coding sequence is TGCGCCAGCAGCCAAGGAAGCGGGAGGAACAATGAGCAGTTCTTC.

This clonotype was counted a few times. The V and J genes are TRBV7-8 and TRBJ1-5; D gene uncertain. This CDR3 contains 13 residues. V dropped 2 bases and J dropped 5 bases, with 7 bases sitting between them. CDR1 and CDR2 from the germline V gene are SGHVS and FQNEAQ. The CDR3 nucleotides are TGTGCCAGCAGCTTAATACGGGATCAGCCCCAGCATTTT. Translating gives CASSLIRDQPQHF.

J is TRBJ2-3 and V is TRBV6-1, with 7 bases aligning to TRBD2. Germline V lookup: CDR1 MNHNS, CDR2 SASEGT. V lost 5 bases, J lost 2 bases, and 19 bases stayed unmatched. The CDR3 consists of 19 residues. As DNA, the CDR3 is TGTGCCAGCAGTCCATCCCCAAGACTAGCAGGACGACCCACAGATACGCAGTATTTT. Its protein is CASSPSPRLAGRPTDTQYF.

The chain couples TRBV12-3 or TRBV12-4 to TRBJ2-2, with a tentative D call TRBD1 (5 bases). Trimming cost V 2 bases and J 7 bases, with 11 bases left between them. This CDR3 has 14 amino acids. The CDR3 bases are TGTGCCAGCAGTTTACAGGGTCGAGTCGGGGAGCTGTTTTTT. This codes for CASSLQGRVGELFF.

This clonotype was seen only a few times. The genes are TRBV5-8 and TRBJ1-5; 7 bases are shared with TRBD1. Germline V gene data show CDR1 as SGHTS and CDR2 as YDEGEE. V gave up 4 bases and J gave up 0 bases; unmatched junction bases: 7. This CDR3 is 16 amino acids long. The CDR3 nucleotides are TGTGCCAGCAGCCTAAGACAGGGCGGTAGCAATCAGCCCCAGCATTTT. Amino acids: CASSLRQGGSNQPQHF.

This clonotype showed up just a few times. The chain couples TRBV7-7 to TRBJ2-7, with D perhaps given as TRBD1 or TRBD2 (6 bases each). The V gene's germline CDR1 is SSHAT and CDR2 FNYEAQ (reference sequence). This CDR3 has 14 residues. Trimming stripped 5 bases from V and 7 bases from J, with 18 bases between. The CDR3 loop is CASSPSMGGREQYF. CDR3 nucleotides: TGTGCCAGCAGCCCTTCAATGGGGGGCCGGGAGCAGTACTTC.

The chain uses TRBV20-1 and TRBJ2-7; 9 nucleotides match TRBD2. The germline V gene has CDR1 DFQATT and CDR2 SNEGSKA (reference sequence). With 0 bases clipped from V and 4 bases from J, the junction kept 7 bases outside the gene matches. This CDR3 is built from 15 residues. CDR3 DNA sequence: TGCAGTGCTAGAGATTATGCTAGCGGGAATTACGAGCAGTACTTC. This gives the protein CSARDYASGNYEQYF.

This clonotype has ten or more counts. This chain joins TRBV27 and TRBJ1-1; D gene uncertain. This CDR3 comprises 14 residues. V lost 5 bases and J 0 bases, leaving 10 bases between the germline ends. Germline V gene data show CDR1 as MNHEY and CDR2 as SMNVEV (reference sequence). Here the CDR3 DNA reads TGTGCCAGCAGTCGCGGGCAGGTGAACACTGAAGCTTTCTTT. Translated: CASSRGQVNTEAFF.

This clonotype was seen at least ten times. This rearrangement joins TRBV6-5 to TRBJ2-1; no clear D gene. The CDR3 is 15 amino acids. Germline V lookup: CDR1 MNHEY, CDR2 SVGAGI. Trimming pared 0 bases from V and 5 bases from J, leaving 11 bases between. The CDR3 reads CASSYSIISNNEQFF. CDR3 bases: TGTGCCAGCAGTTACTCGATTATCAGCAACAATGAGCAGTTCTTC.

This chain links TRBV4-1 with TRBJ2-2; the D is unclear. The CDR3 loop spans 16 amino acids. Germline V gene sequence: CDR1 MGHRA, CDR2 YSYEKL. V dropped 0 bases and J dropped 5 bases, with 13 bases sitting between them. The CDR3 nucleotides read TGCGCCAGCAGCCAAGACGGCAGGCTAAAAACCGGGGAGCTGTTTTTT. This translates into CASSQDGRLKTGELFF.

V gene TRBV18 combines with J gene TRBJ2-1; 8 bases fit TRBD2. J was trimmed by 5 bases and V by 3 bases; bases with no gene match: 9. This CDR3 has 16 amino acids. CDR1 KGHSH and CDR2 LQKENI come from the germline V gene. The CDR3 DNA is TGTGCCAGCTCACCCGGACCGCGGGAGGTTAACAATGAGCAGTTCTTC. It specifies CASSPGPREVNNEQFF.